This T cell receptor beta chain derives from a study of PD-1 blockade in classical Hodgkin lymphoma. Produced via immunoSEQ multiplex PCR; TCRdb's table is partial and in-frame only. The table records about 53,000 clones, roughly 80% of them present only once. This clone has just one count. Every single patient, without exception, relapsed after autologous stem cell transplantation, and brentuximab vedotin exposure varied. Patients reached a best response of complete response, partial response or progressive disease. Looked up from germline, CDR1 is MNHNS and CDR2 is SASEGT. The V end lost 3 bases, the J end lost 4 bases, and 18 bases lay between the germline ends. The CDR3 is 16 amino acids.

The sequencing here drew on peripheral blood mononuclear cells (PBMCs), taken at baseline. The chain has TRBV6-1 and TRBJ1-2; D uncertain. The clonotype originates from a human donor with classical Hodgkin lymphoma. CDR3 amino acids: CASSEGFSPGGYGYTF. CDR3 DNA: TGTGCCAGCAGTGAGGGCTTTTCGCCGGGAGGCTATGGCTACACCTTC.